This TCR beta chain stems from a study of technical replicates of blood from a handful of donors. Assay: immunoSEQ multiplex PCR; the TCRdb copy retains only in-frame clones and omits some. The sample lists about 90,000 clones, roughly 94% occurring once. This CDR3 has 16 amino acids. The J segment lost 1 base and the V segment lost 3 bases, leaving 4 bases of the junction unmatched. CDR1 and CDR2 from the germline V gene are LGHNT and FRNRAP. The TCR was taken from a human donor in good health. The chain carries TRBV12-5 and TRBJ2-2; 8 bases map to TRBD2. The sample was T cells isolated from PBMCs. The CDR3 loop reads CASGFSGNQNTGELFF. CDR3 DNA sequence: TGTGCTAGTGGTTTTAGCGGGAACCAGAACACCGGGGAGCTGTTTTTT.